This TCR beta chain is from a study of cytomegalovirus exposure and HLA in healthy donors. Study-wide points: Most TCR beta V segments were productive about 90% or about 30% of the time in an earlier analysis.

The germline gives CDR1 MNHEY, CDR2 SVGAGI. V lost 0 bases and J lost 2, with 14 bases in between. The CDR3 is 16 amino acids. Researchers ran the PCR with 60 Vbeta and 13 Jbeta primers. The assay was immunoSEQ multiplex PCR, and TCRdb's table has in-frame clones only and misses some. This table has 140,000 to 150,000 clones, 60% to 85% appearing once. Remarks on this clone: Its antigen is not known.

This clonotype was obtained from a man in his forties in good health and CMV-seropositive. The sample taken for sequencing was PBMCs. The chain combines TRBV6-5 with TRBJ2-7; D unclear. CDR3 sequence (DNA): TGTGCCAGCAGTTACTCACTTAGAAGAGGTCCCTACGAGCAGTACTTC. Translation: CASSYSLRRGPYEQYF.